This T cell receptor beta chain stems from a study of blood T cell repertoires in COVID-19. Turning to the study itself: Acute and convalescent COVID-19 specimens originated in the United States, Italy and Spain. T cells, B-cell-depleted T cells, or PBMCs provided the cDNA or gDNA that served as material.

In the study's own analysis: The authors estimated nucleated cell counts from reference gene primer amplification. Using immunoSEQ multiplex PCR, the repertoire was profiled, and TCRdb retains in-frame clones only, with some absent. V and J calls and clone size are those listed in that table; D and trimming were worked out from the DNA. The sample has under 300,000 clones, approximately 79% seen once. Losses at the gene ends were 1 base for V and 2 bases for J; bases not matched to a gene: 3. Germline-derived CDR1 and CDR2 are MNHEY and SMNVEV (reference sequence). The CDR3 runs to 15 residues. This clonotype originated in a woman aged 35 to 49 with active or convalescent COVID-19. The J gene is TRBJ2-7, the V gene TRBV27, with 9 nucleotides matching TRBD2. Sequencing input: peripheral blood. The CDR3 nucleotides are TGTGCCAGCAGTTTATACGGCGGGGGGGCCTACGAGCAGTACTTC. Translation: CASSLYGGGAYEQYF.